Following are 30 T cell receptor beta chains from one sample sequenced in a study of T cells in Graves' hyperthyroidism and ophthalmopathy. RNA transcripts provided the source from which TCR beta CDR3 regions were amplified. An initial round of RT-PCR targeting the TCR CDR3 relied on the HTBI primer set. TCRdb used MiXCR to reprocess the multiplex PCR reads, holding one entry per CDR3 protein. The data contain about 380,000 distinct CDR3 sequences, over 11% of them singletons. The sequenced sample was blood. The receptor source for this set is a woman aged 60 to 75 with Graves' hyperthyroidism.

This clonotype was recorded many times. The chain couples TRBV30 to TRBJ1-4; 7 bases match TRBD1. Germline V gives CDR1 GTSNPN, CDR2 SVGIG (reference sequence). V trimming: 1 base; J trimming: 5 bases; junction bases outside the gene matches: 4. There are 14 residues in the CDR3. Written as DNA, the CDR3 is TGTGCCTGGAGTGACGGGACAGCCAATGAAAAACTGTTTTTT. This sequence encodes CAWSDGTANEKLFF.

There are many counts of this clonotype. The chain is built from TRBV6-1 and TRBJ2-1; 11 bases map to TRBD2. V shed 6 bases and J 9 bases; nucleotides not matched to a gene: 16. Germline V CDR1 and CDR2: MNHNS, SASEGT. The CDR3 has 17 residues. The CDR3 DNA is TGTGCCAGCAGGCCAGACGAAACTAGCGGGAGAGGAGTTGAGCAGTTCTTC. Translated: CASRPDETSGRGVEQFF.

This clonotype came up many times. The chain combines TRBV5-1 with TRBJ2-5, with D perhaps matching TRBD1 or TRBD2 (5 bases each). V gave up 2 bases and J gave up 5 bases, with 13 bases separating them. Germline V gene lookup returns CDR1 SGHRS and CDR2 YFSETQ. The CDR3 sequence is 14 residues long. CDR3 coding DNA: TGCGCCAGCAGCTTCAGGCAGGGCGGGGAGACCCAGTACTTC. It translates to CASSFRQGGETQYF.

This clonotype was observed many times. The CDR3 sequence is CASSLSRGGYTF. CDR3 bases: TGTGCCAGCAGTTTATCCCGGGGTGGCTACACCTTC. The chain combines TRBV12-3 or TRBV12-4 with TRBJ1-2; D is ambiguous. V was cut by 2 bases and J by 7 bases, with 8 bases left in between. The CDR3 is 12 amino acids.

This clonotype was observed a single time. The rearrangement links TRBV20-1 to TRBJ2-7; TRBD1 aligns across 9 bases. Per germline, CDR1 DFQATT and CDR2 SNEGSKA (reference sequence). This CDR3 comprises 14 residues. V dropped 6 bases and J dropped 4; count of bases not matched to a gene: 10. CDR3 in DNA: TGCAGTGCCAATCCCGGGACAGGGACATACGAGCAGTACTTC. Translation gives CSANPGTGTYEQYF.

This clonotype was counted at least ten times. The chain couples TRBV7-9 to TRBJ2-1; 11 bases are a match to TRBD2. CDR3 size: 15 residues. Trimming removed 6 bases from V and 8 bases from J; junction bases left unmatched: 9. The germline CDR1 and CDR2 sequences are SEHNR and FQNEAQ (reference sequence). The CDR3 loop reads CASSTGLAAGHEQFF. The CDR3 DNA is TGTGCCAGCAGTACGGGACTAGCGGCTGGGCATGAGCAGTTCTTC. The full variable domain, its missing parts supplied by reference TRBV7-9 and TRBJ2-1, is DTGVSQNPRHKITKRGQNVTFRCDPISEHNRLYWYRQTLGQGPEFLTYFQNEAQLEKSRLLSDRFSAERPKGSFSTLEIQRTEQGDSAMYLCASSTGLAAGHEQFFGPGTRLTVL.

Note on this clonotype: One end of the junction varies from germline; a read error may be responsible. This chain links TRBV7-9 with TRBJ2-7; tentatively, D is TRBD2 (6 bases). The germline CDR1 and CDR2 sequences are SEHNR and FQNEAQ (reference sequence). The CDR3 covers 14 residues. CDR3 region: CASSWREGAYEKYF. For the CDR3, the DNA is TGTGCCAGCAGCTGGCGGGAAGGGGCCTACGAGAAGTACTTC.

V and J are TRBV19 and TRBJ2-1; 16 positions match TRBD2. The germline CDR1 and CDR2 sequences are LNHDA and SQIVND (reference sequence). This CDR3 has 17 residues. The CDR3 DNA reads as TGTGCGACCGGGGGACTAGCGGGAGGGCCGTGGGACAATGAGCAGTTCTTC. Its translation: CATGGLAGGPWDNEQFF.

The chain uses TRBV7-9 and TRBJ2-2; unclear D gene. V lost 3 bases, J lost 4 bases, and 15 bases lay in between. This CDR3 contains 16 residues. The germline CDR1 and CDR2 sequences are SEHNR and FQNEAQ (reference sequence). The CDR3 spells CASSFLGVGTTGELFF. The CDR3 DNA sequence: TGTGCCAGCAGCTTCCTCGGAGTGGGCACCACCGGGGAGCTGTTTTTT.

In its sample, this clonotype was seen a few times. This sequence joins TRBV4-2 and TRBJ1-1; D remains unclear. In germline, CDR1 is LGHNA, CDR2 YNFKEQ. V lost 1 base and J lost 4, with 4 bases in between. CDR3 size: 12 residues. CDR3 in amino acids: CASSQGATEAFF. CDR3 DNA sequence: TGTGCCAGCAGCCAAGGGGCCACTGAAGCTTTCTTT.

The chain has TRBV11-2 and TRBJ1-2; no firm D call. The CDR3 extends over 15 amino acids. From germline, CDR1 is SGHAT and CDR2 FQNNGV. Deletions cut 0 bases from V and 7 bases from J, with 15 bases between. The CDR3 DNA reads TGTGCCAGCAGCTTAGACTGGATTGAGGCCCGTGGCTACACCTTC. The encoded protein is CASSLDWIEARGYTF.

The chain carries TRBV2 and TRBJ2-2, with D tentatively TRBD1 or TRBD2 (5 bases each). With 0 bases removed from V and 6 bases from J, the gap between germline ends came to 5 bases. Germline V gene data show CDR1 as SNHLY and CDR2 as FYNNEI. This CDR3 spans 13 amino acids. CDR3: CASSEAGAGELFF. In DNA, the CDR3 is TGTGCCAGCAGTGAAGCGGGGGCCGGGGAGCTGTTTTTT.

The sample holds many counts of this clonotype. The chain's CDR3 is CATSDPLDKAFF. Here the CDR3 DNA reads TGTGCCACCAGTGATCCCCTAGATAAAGCTTTCTTT. The chain joins TRBV24-1 to TRBJ1-1; no definite D call. CDR3 size: 12 residues. V lost 3 bases to trimming and J lost 9 bases, with 10 bases between them. Germline V gene data show CDR1 as KGHDR and CDR2 as SFDVKD.

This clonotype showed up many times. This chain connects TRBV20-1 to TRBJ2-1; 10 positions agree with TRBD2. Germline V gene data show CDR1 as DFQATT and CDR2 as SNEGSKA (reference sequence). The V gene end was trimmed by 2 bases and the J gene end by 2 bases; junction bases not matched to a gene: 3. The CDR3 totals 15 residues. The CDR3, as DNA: TGCAGTGCTAGAAAGGGACTAGCGCCCTACAATGAGCAGTTCTTC. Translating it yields CSARKGLAPYNEQFF.

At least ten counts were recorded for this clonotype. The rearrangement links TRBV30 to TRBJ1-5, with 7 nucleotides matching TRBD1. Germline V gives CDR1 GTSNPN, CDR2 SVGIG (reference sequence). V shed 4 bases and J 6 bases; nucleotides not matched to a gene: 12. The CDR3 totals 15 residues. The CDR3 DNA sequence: TGTGCCTGGACCCTAGGGACAGTCCGGGGTCAGCCCCAGCATTTT. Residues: CAWTLGTVRGQPQHF.

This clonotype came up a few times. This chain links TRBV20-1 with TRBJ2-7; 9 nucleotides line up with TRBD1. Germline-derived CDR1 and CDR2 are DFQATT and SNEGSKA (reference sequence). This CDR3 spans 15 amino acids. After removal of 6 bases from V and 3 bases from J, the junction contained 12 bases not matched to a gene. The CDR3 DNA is TGCAGTGCCACATCGCCGGGACAGGGAATCTACGAGCAGTACTTC. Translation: CSATSPGQGIYEQYF.

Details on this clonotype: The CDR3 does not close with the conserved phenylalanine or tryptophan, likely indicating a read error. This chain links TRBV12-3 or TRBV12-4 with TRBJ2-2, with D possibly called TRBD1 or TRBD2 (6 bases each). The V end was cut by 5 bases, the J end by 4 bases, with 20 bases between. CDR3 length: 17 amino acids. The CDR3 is CASSGGSGRGRTGELFL. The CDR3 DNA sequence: TGTGCCAGCAGTGGGGGGTCCGGCAGGGGACGCACCGGGGAGCTGTTTCTT.

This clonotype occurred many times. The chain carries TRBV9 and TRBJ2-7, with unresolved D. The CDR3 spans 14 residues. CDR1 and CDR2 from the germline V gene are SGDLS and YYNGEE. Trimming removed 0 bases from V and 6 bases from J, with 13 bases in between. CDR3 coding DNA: TGTGCCAGCAGCGTAGCATCGTTGAAGGGCGAGCAGTACTTC. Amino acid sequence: CASSVASLKGEQYF.

This chain's CDR3 is CASSLAGAATDTQYF. The CDR3 DNA sequence: TGTGCCAGCAGCTTAGCAGGGGCAGCCACAGATACGCAGTATTTT. V usage is TRBV7-6 and J usage is TRBJ2-3, with D possibly being TRBD1 (5 bases). The CDR3 runs 15 residues. CDR1 is SGHVS, CDR2 FNYEAQ, per germline. The germline V and J ends were trimmed by 0 bases and 2 bases, with 9 bases remaining between them.

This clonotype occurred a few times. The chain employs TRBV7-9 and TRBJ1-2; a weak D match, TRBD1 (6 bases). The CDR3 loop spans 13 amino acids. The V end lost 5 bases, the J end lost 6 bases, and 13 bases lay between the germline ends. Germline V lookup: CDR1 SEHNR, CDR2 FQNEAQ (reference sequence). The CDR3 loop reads CASSPIRTDGYTF. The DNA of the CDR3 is TGTGCCAGCAGCCCAATCCGGACAGATGGCTACACCTTC. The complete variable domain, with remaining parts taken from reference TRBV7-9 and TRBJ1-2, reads DTGVSQNPRHKITKRGQNVTFRCDPISEHNRLYWYRQTLGQGPEFLTYFQNEAQLEKSRLLSDRFSAERPKGSFSTLEIQRTEQGDSAMYLCASSPIRTDGYTFGSGTRLTVV.

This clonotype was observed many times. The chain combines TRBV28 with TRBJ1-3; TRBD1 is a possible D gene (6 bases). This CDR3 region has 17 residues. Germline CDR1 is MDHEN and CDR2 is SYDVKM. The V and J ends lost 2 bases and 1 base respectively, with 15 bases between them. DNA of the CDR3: TGTGCCAGCAGTTTAAACCCGGGGGGCTTGTCTGGAAACACCATATATTTT. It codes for CASSLNPGGLSGNTIYF.

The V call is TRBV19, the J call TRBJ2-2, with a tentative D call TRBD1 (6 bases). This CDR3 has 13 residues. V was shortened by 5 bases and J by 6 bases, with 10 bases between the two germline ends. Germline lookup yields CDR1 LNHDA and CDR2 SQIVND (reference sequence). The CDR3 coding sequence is TGTGCCAGTAGTTCTTACAGGGCCGGGGAGCTGTTTTTT. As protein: CASSSYRAGELFF.

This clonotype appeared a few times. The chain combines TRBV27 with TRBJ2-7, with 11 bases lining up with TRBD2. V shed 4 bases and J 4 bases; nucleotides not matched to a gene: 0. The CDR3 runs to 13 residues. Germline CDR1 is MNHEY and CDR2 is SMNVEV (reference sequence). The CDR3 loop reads CASSWTSGYEQYF. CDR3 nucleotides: TGTGCCAGCAGTTGGACTAGCGGGTACGAGCAGTACTTC.

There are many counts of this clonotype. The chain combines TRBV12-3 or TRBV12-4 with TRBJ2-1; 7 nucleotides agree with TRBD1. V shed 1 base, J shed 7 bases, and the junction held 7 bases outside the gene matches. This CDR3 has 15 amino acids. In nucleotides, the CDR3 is TGTGCCAGCAGTTTAGGGACAGGCCTGTGGAATGAGCAGTTCTTC. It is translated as CASSLGTGLWNEQFF.

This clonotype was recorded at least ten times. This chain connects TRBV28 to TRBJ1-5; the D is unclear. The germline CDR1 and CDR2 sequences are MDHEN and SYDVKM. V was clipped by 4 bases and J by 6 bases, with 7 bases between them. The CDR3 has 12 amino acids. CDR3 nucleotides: TGTGCCAGCAGTTCCGGGTTTCAGCCCCAGCATTTT. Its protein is CASSSGFQPQHF.

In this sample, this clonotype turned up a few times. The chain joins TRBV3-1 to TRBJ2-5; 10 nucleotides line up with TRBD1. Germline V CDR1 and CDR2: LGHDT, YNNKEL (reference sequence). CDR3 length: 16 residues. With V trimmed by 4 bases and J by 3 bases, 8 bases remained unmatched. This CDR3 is CASSLKPGQGKETQYF. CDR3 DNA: TGTGCCAGCAGCCTAAAGCCGGGACAGGGGAAAGAGACCCAGTACTTC.

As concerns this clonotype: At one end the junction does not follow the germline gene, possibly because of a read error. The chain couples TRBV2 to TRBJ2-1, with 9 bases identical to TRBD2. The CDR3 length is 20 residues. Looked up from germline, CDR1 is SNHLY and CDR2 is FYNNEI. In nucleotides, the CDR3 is TGTGCCAGCAGAGAAGAGGGGGGTCTAGCGGGACTCCCATCCTACAATGAGCAGTTCTTC. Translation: CASREEGGLAGLPSYNEQFF.

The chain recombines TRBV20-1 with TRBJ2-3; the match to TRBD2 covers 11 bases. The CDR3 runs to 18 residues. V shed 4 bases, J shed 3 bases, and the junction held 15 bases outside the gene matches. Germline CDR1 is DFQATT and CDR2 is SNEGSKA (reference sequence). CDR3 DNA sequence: TGCAGTGCTACCTGGACTAGCGGGCCCGCTCCTTGGACAGATACGCAGTATTTT. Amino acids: CSATWTSGPAPWTDTQYF.

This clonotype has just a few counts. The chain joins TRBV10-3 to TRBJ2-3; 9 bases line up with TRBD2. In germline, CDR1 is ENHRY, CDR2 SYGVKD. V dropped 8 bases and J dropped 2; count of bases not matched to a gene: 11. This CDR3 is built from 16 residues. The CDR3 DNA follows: TGTGCCATCGGATTTACCGGGACTAGCAACACAGATACGCAGTATTTT. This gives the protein CAIGFTGTSNTDTQYF.

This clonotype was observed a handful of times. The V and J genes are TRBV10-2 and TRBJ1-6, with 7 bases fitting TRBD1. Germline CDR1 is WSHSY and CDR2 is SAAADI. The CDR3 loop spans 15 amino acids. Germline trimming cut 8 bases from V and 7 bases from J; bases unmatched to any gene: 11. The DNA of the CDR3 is TGCGCCAGCCGGAAACCGGGACAGATAAATTCACCCCTCCACTTT. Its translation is CASRKPGQINSPLHF.